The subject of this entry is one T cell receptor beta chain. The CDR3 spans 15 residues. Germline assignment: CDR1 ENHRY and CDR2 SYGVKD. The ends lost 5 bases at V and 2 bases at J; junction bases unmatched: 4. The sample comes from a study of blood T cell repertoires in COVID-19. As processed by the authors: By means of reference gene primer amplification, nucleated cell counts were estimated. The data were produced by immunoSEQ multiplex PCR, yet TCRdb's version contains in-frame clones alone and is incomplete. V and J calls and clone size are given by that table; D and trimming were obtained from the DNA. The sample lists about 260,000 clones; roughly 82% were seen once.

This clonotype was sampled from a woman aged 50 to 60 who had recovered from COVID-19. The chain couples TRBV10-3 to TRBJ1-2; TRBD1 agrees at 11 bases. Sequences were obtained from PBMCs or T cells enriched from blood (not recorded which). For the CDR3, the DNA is TGTGCCATCAGTTGGACAGGGGGCTCGAACTATGGCTACACCTTC. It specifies CAISWTGGSNYGYTF.